The 2 T cell receptor beta chains given below trace back to one sample, sequenced in a study of cytomegalovirus exposure and HLA in healthy donors. Libraries were prepared by immunoSEQ multiplex PCR; TCRdb keeps only in-frame clonotypes and omits some of them. The table records over 150,000 clones, roughly 90% of them present only once. The sequencing input was PBMCs. These receptors all stem from a man aged 18 to 29 in good health and CMV-seropositive.

The chain links TRBV6-5 to TRBJ2-7; D is perhaps TRBD2 (5 bases). V was pared by 0 bases and J by 7 bases, with 13 bases between. This CDR3 is built from 14 residues. Germline values: CDR1 MNHEY, CDR2 SVGAGI. The CDR3 here is CASSYSMGRDEQYF. The CDR3 DNA sequence: TGTGCCAGCAGTTACTCGATGGGCCGGGATGAGCAGTACTTC.

The rearrangement uses TRBV6-6 and TRBJ2-7; 10 bases align to TRBD1. Germline V CDR1 and CDR2: MNHNY, SVGAGI (reference sequence). Losses at the gene ends were 1 base for V and 5 bases for J; bases not matched to a gene: 5. The CDR3 extends over 15 amino acids. CDR3: CASSYFRQGADEQYF. The CDR3 DNA is TGTGCCAGCAGTTACTTCCGACAGGGGGCGGACGAGCAGTACTTC.